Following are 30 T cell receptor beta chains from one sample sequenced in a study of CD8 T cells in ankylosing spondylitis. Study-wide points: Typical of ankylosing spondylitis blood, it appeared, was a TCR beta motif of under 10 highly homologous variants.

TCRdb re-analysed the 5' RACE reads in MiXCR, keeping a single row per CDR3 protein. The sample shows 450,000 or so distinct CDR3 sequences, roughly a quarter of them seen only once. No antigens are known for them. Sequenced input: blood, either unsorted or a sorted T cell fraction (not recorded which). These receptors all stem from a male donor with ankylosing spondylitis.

The CDR3 DNA is TGCAGTGCTTATAGGAGCCGCTCCTACAATGAGCAGTTCTTC. It specifies CSAYRSRSYNEQFF. The V call is TRBV20-1, the J call TRBJ2-1; D is undetermined. The germline V and J ends were trimmed by 5 bases and 0 bases, with 11 bases remaining between them. Germline V gene data show CDR1 as DFQATT and CDR2 as SNEGSKA (reference sequence). The CDR3 extends over 14 amino acids.

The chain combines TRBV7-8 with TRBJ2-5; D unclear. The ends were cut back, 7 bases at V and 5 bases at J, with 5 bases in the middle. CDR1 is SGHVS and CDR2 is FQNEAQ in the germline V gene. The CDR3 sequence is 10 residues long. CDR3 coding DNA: TGTGCCAGCAATGGTGAGACCCAGTACTTC. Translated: CASNGETQYF.

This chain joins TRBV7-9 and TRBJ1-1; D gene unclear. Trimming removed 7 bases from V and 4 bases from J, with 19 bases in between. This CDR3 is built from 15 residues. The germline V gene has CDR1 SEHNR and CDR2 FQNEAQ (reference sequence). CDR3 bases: TGTGCCAGCACCGCGATGGAAGCGGGGAGCACTGAAGCTTTCTTT. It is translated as CASTAMEAGSTEAFF.

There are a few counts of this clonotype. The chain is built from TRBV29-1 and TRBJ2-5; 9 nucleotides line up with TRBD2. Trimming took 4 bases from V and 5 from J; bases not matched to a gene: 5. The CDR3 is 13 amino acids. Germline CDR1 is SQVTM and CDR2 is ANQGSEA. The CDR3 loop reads CSVGASGKETQYF. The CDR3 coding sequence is TGCAGCGTTGGCGCTAGCGGGAAGGAGACCCAGTACTTC.

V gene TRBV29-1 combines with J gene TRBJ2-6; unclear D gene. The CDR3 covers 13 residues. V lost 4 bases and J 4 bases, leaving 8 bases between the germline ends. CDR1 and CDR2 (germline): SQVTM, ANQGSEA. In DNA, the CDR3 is TGCAGCGTTGGTACCCTCGGGGCCAACGTCCTGACTTTC. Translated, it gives CSVGTLGANVLTF. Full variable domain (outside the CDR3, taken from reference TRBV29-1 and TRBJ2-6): SAVISQKPSRDICQRGTSLTIQCQVDSQVTMMFWYRQQPGQSLTLIATANQGSEATYESGFVIDKFPISRPNLTFSTLTVSNMSPEDSSIYLCSVGTLGANVLTFGAGSRLTVL.

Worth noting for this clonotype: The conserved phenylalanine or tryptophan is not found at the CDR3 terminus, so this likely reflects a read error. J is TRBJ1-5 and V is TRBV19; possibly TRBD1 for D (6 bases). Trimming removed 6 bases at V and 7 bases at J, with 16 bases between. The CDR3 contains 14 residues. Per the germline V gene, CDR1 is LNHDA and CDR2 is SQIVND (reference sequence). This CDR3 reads CASSPTGRGQPQHL. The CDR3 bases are TGTGCCAGTAGCCCAACAGGGAGGGGACAGCCCCAGCATCTT.

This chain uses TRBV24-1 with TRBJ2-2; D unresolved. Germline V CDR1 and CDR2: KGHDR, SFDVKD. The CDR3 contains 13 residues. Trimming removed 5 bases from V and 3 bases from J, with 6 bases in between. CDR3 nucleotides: TGTGCCACCAGTGTCAACTACACCGGGGAGCTGTTTTTT. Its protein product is CATSVNYTGELFF.

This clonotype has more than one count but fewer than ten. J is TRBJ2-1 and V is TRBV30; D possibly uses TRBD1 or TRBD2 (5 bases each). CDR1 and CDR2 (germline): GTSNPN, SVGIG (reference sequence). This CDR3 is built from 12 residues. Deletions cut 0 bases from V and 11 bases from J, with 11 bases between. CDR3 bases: TGTGCCTGGAGTGTTGGGGGTCCCAAGCAGTTCTTC. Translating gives CAWSVGGPKQFF.

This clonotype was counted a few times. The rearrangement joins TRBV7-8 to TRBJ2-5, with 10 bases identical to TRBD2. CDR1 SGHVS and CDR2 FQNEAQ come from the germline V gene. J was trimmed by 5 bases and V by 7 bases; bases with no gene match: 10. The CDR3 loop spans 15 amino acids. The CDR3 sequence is CASIASGREAETQYF. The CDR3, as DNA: TGTGCCAGCATCGCTAGCGGGAGAGAGGCGGAGACCCAGTACTTC.

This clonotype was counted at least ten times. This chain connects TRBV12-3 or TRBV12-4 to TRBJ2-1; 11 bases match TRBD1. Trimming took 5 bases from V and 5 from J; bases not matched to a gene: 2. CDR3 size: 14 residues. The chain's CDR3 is CASSMGQGDNEQFF. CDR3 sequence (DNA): TGTGCCAGCAGTATGGGACAGGGGGACAATGAGCAGTTCTTC.

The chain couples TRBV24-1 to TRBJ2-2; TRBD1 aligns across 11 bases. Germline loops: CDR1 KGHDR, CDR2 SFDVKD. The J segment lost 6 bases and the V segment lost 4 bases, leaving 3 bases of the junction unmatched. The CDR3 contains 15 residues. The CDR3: CATSDRGQGAGELFF. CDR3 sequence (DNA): TGTGCCACCAGTGACAGGGGACAGGGGGCCGGGGAGCTGTTTTTT.

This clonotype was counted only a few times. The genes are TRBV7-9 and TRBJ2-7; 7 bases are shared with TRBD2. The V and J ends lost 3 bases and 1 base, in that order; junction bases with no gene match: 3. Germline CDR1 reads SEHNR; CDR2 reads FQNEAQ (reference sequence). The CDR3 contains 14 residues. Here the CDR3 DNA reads TGTGCCAGCAGCTTCGGGCGGGAGTCCTACGAGCAGTACTTC. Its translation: CASSFGRESYEQYF. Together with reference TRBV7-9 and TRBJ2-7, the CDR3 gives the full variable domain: DTGVSQNPRHKITKRGQNVTFRCDPISEHNRLYWYRQTLGQGPEFLTYFQNEAQLEKSRLLSDRFSAERPKGSFSTLEIQRTEQGDSAMYLCASSFGRESYEQYFGPGTRLTVT.

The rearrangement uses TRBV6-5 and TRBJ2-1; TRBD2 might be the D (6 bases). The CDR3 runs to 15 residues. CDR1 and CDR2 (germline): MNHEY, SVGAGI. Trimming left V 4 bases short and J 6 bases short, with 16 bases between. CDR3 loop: CASSLPPGRSNEQFF. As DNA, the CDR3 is TGTGCCAGCAGTTTGCCGCCGGGGAGGTCCAATGAGCAGTTCTTC.

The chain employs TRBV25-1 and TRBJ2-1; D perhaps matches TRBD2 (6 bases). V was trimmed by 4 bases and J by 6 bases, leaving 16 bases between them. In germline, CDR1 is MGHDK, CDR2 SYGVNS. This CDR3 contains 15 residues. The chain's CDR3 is CASSGSSGERNEQFF. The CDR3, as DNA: TGTGCCAGCAGTGGATCCTCGGGAGAGCGCAATGAGCAGTTCTTC.

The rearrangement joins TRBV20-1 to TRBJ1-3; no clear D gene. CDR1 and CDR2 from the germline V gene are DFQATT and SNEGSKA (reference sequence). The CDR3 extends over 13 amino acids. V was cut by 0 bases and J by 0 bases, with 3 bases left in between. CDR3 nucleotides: TGCAGTGCTAGAGAGATCTCTGGAAACACCATATATTTT. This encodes CSAREISGNTIYF.

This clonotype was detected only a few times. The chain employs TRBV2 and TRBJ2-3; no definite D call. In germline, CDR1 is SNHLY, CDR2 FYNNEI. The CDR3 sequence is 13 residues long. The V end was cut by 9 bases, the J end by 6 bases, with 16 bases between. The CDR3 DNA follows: TGTGCCAGTGGAGCCCTGGGGTATGATACGCAGTATTTT. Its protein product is CASGALGYDTQYF.

CDR3 DNA sequence: TGCAGTGCTAGAGATTACTATAGCGGGGGCTCGCAGTATTTT. It translates to CSARDYYSGGSQYF. This chain connects TRBV20-1 to TRBJ2-3, with 9 bases that match TRBD2. V lost 0 bases and J lost 10; bases outside the gene matches: 8. Germline V CDR1 and CDR2: DFQATT, SNEGSKA (reference sequence). The CDR3 contains 14 residues.

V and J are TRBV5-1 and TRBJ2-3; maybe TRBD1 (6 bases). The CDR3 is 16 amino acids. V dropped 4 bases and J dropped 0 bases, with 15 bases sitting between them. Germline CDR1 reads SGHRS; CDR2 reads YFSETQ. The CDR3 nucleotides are TGCGCCAGCAGCATCCTCCGGGACAAGAGCACAGATACGCAGTATTTT. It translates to CASSILRDKSTDTQYF.

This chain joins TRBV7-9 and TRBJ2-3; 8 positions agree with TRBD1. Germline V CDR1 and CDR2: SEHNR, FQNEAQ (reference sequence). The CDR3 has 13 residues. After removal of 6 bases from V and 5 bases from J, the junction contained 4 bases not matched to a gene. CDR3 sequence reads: CASRVTGGDTQYF. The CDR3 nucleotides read TGTGCCAGCAGAGTAACAGGGGGAGATACGCAGTATTTT. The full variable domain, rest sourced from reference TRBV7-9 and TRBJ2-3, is DTGVSQNPRHKITKRGQNVTFRCDPISEHNRLYWYRQTLGQGPEFLTYFQNEAQLEKSRLLSDRFSAERPKGSFSTLEIQRTEQGDSAMYLCASRVTGGDTQYFGPGTRLTVL.

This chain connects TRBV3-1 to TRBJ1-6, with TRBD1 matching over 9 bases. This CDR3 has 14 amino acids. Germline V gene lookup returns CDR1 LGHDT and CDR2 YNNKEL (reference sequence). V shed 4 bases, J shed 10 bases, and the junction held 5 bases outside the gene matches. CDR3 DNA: TGTGCCAGCAGCCTTTGGACAGGGGACTCACCCCTCCACTTT. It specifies CASSLWTGDSPLHF.

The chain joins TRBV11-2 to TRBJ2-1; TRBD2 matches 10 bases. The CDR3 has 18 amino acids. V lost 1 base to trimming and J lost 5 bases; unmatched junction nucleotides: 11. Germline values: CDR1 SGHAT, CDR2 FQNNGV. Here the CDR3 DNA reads TGTGCCAGCAGCTTAGGGACTAGCGGACGTTGGGGCCACAATGAGCAGTTCTTC. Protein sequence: CASSLGTSGRWGHNEQFF.

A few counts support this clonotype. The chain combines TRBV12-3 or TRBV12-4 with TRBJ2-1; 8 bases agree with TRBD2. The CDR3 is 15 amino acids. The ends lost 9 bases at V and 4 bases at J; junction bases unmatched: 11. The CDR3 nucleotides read TGTGCCAGTTCGGTAGGGATAGCGGGGTACAATGAGCAGTTCTTC. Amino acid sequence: CASSVGIAGYNEQFF.

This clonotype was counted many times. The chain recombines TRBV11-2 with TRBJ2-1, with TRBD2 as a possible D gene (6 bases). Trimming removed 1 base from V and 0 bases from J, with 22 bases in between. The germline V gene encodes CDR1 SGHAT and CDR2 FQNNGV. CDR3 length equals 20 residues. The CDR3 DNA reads TGTGCCAGCAGCTTAGTAAAGGGCGGGCACTTCGGGAGCTCCTACAATGAGCAGTTCTTC. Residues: CASSLVKGGHFGSSYNEQFF.

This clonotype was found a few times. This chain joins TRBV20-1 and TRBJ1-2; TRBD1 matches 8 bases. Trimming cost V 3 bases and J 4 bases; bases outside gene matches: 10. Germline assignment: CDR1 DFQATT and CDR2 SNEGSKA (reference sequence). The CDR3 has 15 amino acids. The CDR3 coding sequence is TGCAGTGCTAGCGGACAGGGCTGGTCCCTCTATGGCTACACCTTC. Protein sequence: CSASGQGWSLYGYTF.

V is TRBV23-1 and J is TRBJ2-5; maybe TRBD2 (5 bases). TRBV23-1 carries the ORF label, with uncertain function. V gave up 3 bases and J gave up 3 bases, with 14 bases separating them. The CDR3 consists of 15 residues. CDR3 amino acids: CASSQPKKGEETQYF. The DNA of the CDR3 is TGCGCCAGCAGTCAGCCCAAAAAGGGAGAAGAGACCCAGTACTTC.

This CDR3 reads CASSPLRRGNGGEDGYTF. The CDR3 nucleotides are TGTGCCAGCAGCCCCCTAAGAAGGGGGAACGGGGGTGAGGATGGCTACACCTTC. The chain links TRBV14 to TRBJ1-2; perhaps TRBD1 as D (6 bases). This CDR3 spans 18 amino acids. Germline V gene data show CDR1 as SGHDN and CDR2 as FVKESK. Trimming pared 4 bases from V and 6 bases from J, leaving 27 bases between.

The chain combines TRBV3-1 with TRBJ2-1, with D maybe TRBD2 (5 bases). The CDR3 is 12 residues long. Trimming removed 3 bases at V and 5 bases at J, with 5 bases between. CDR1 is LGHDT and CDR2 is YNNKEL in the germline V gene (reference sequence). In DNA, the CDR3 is TGTGCCAGCAGCCAGGGAGACAATGAGCAGTTCTTC. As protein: CASSQGDNEQFF.

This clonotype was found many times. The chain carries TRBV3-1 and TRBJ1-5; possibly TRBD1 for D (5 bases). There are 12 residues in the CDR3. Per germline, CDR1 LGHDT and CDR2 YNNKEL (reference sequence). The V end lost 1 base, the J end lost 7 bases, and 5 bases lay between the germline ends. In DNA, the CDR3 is TGTGCCAGCAGCCAAGGGGGGCAGCCCCAGCATTTT. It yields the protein CASSQGGQPQHF. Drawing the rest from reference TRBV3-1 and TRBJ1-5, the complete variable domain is DTAVSQTPKYLVTQMGNDKSIKCEQNLGHDTMYWYKQDSKKFLKIMFSYNNKELIINETVPNRFSPKSPDKAHLNLHINSLELGDSAVYFCASSQGGQPQHFGDGTRLSIL.

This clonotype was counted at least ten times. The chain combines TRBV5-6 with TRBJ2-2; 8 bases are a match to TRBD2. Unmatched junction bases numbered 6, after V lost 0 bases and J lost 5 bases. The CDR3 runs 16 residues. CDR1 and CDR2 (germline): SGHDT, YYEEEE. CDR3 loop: CASSLVPSGQTGELFF. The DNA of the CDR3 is TGTGCCAGCAGCTTGGTTCCTAGCGGGCAGACCGGGGAGCTGTTTTTT. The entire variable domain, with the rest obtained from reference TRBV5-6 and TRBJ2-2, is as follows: DAGVTQSPTHLIKTRGQQVTLRCSPKSGHDTVSWYQQALGQGPQFIFQYYEEEERQRGNFPDRFSGHQFPNYSSELNVNALLLGDSALYLCASSLVPSGQTGELFFGEGSRLTVL.

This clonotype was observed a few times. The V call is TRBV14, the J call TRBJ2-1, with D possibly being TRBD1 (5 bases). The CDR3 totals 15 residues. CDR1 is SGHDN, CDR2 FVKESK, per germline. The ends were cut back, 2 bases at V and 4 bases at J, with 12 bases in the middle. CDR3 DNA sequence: TGTGCCAGCAGCCAACTAGGGGCAATTTACAATGAGCAGTTCTTC. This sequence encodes CASSQLGAIYNEQFF. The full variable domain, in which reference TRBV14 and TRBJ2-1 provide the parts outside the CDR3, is EAGVTQFPSHSVIEKGQTVTLRCDPISGHDNLYWYRRVMGKEIKFLLHFVKESKQDESGMPNNRFLAERTGGTYSTLKVQPAELEDSGVYFCASSQLGAIYNEQFFGPGTRLTVL.